These T cell receptor beta chains were read from a single sample in a study of cytomegalovirus exposure and HLA in healthy donors. The assay was immunoSEQ multiplex PCR, and TCRdb's table has in-frame clones only and misses some. The sample includes around 120,000 clones, more than 60% seen only once; the top ten take around 3.9%. The sequencing sample was made of PBMCs. These receptors were obtained from a woman aged 40-49 years in good health and CMV-seronegative. Each CDR3 is given with its conserved first and last residue. Each record gives: V gene, CDR3 length, clone size, D gene, J gene, CDR3 protein, CDR3 DNA. The D gene is left open where the match is weak. Size is stated for part of the rows, as once, few or many counts, or as a class when the clone is expanded.

TRBV5-4	13	.	.	TRBJ2-7	CASSVTGTYEQYF	TGTGCCAGCAGCGTGACAGGTACCTACGAGCAGTACTTC
TRBV7-3	17	.	TRBD1	TRBJ2-1	CASSLYIAGQGAFEQFF	TGTGCCAGCAGCTTATACATCGCGGGACAGGGAGCCTTTGAGCAGTTCTTC
TRBV7-9	13	.	.	TRBJ1-1	CASSYDMNTEAFF	TGTGCCAGCAGCTATGACATGAACACTGAAGCTTTCTTT
TRBV28	15	.	.	TRBJ2-6	CASSLTASGANVLTF	TGTGCCAGCAGTTTGACAGCGTCTGGGGCCAACGTCCTGACTTTC
TRBV10-3	14	.	.	TRBJ1-1	CAIRGSQGTTEAFF	TGTGCCATCAGAGGTTCACAGGGTACGACTGAAGCTTTCTTT
TRBV18	16	.	.	TRBJ1-4	CASSPPGGGRGEKLFF	TGTGCCAGCTCACCACCGGGTGGAGGGAGAGGTGAAAAACTGTTTTTT
TRBV11-2	16	.	.	TRBJ1-2	CASSLDRGGDLGGYTF	TGTGCCAGCAGCTTAGATCGGGGAGGGGACCTGGGTGGCTACACCTTC
TRBV6-1	15	.	TRBD2	TRBJ2-5	CASSERGGGGETQYF	TGTGCCAGCAGTGAACGTGGGGGCGGGGGGGAGACCCAGTACTTC
TRBV7-2	16	.	TRBD2	TRBJ2-7	CASSLLSGTRGYEQYF	TGTGCCAGCAGCCTCCTATCCGGGACTAGGGGATACGAGCAGTACTTC
TRBV6-6	16	.	TRBD2	TRBJ2-7	CASSPPGTSGSYEQYF	TGTGCCAGCAGTCCCCCCGGGACTAGCGGTTCCTACGAGCAGTACTTC
TRBV30	13	.	.	TRBJ1-5	CAWSPRQDQPQHF	TGTGCCTGGAGTCCGCGCCAGGATCAGCCCCAGCATTTT
TRBV18	15	.	.	TRBJ1-5	CASSPQMGVDQPQHF	TGTGCCAGCTCACCACAGATGGGAGTCGATCAGCCCCAGCATTTT
TRBV4-2	16	.	TRBD1	TRBJ1-2	CASSLGQGRFNYGYTF	TGTGCCAGCAGCCTAGGACAGGGCCGCTTTAACTATGGCTACACCTTC
TRBV4-1	15	.	TRBD2	TRBJ2-5	CASSPDGGGQETQYF	TGCGCCAGCAGCCCCGACGGGGGGGGCCAAGAGACCCAGTACTTC
TRBV9	14	.	TRBD1	TRBJ2-7	CVRIPGTGAYEQYF	TGTGTGCGAATTCCCGGGACAGGGGCCTACGAGCAGTACTTC
TRBV7-8	12	.	.	TRBJ1-1	CASSFLETEAFF	TGTGCCAGCAGCTTTCTGGAGACTGAAGCTTTCTTT
TRBV28	14	few	TRBD1	TRBJ1-5	CASTDRGRYQPQHF	TGTGCCAGCACGGACAGGGGGCGTTATCAGCCCCAGCATTTT
TRBV15	15	.	.	TRBJ1-1	CATSRDLGADTEAFF	TGTGCCACCAGCAGAGATCTGGGCGCAGACACTGAAGCTTTCTTT
TRBV7-9	12	.	.	TRBJ2-5	CASSRDWETQYF	TGTGCCAGCAGTCGCGATTGGGAGACCCAGTACTTC
TRBV7-3	14	few	.	TRBJ2-2	CASSPDSPTGELFF	TGTGCCAGCAGCCCCGACAGTCCTACCGGGGAGCTGTTTTTT
TRBV4-3	18	.	.	TRBJ2-7	CASSQDLVGPGGPHEQYF	TGCGCCAGCAGCCAAGATCTTGTCGGGCCGGGGGGCCCCCACGAGCAGTACTTC
TRBV7-2	15	.	TRBD1	TRBJ2-7	CASSLGTGGVYEQYF	TGTGCCAGCAGCTTAGGCACAGGGGGCGTGTACGAGCAGTACTTC
TRBV13	14	.	.	TRBJ2-7	CASSTLGRAYEQYF	TGTGCCAGCAGCACCCTCGGGAGAGCCTACGAGCAGTACTTC